Each of the 17 T cell receptor beta chains below was sequenced from the same sample in a study of T-cell reconstitution after alpha-beta-depleted transplantation in children. Preparation of the TCRbeta library used unique molecular identifiers. Each CDR3 protein is one row after TCRdb ran MiXCR on the PCR reads. This table holds some 450,000 distinct CDR3 sequences, over 40% found once. The material sequenced was PBMCs, taken before TCRalphabeta/CD19-depleted stem cell transplant. These receptors were taken from a girl aged 2 to 9 with aplastic anemia, due to receive a stem cell transplant.

This clonotype appeared many times. V gene TRBV20-1 combines with J gene TRBJ1-2, with a tentative D call TRBD1 (5 bases). The length of the CDR3 is 14 residues. Trimming removed 0 bases from V and 6 bases from J, with 14 bases in between. Germline V gene lookup returns CDR1 DFQATT and CDR2 SNEGSKA (reference sequence). Written as DNA, the CDR3 is TGCAGTGCTAGAGATTGGGCGGCCAGGGATGGCTACACCTTC. Its translation is CSARDWAARDGYTF.

The chain uses TRBV20-1 and TRBJ1-5; 9 bases agree with TRBD1. CDR1 DFQATT and CDR2 SNEGSKA come from the germline V gene (reference sequence). The CDR3 is made up of 15 amino acids. V lost 1 base, J lost 3 bases, and 4 bases stayed unmatched. The CDR3 DNA reads TGCAGTGCTAGAGTTTGGACAGGGGACAATCAGCCCCAGCATTTT. Translating gives CSARVWTGDNQPQHF.

The table lists this clonotype with many counts. The chain recombines TRBV7-2 with TRBJ1-2, with 9 bases lining up with TRBD1. The ends lost 5 bases at V and 6 bases at J; junction bases unmatched: 16. Looked up from germline, CDR1 is SGHTA and CDR2 is FQGNSA. This CDR3 contains 17 residues. The CDR3 DNA reads TGTGCCAGCAGCCCCCAGGGACAGGGAGAGACGCCCCATGGCTACACCTTC. It translates to CASSPQGQGETPHGYTF.

As regards this clonotype: A much more abundant neighbour one base away suggests this may be a read error. The genes are TRBV7-2 and TRBJ2-7; 8 bases align to TRBD2. This CDR3 spans 13 amino acids. The V gene's germline CDR1 is SGHTA and CDR2 FQGNSA. In DNA, the CDR3 is TGTGCCCGCAGCTCGGGACTAGCCTACGAGCAGTACTTC. Translation gives CARSSGLAYEQYF.

This clonotype was observed a handful of times. The V and J genes are TRBV6-5 and TRBJ1-5; D is ambiguous. V was trimmed by 6 bases and J by 1 base, leaving 13 bases between them. CDR1 and CDR2 (germline): MNHEY, SVGAGI. The CDR3 loop spans 15 amino acids. The CDR3, as DNA: TGTGCCAGCAGCTTAGCGGGCCGGAGCAATCAGCCCCAGCATTTT. It translates to CASSLAGRSNQPQHF.

The chain carries TRBV10-3 and TRBJ2-1; 11 bases agree with TRBD1. V lost 8 bases and J lost 7; bases outside the gene matches: 7. Germline loops: CDR1 ENHRY, CDR2 SYGVKD. This CDR3 has 14 amino acids. The chain's CDR3 is CAIQGTGGVNEQFF. CDR3 DNA: TGTGCCATCCAAGGGACAGGGGGGGTGAATGAGCAGTTCTTC.

This clonotype came up many times. The chain employs TRBV20-1 and TRBJ2-7, with 8 bases matching TRBD2. The germline V gene has CDR1 DFQATT and CDR2 SNEGSKA (reference sequence). V was clipped by 6 bases and J by 5 bases; unmatched bases: 12. The CDR3 is made up of 14 amino acids. CDR3 nucleotide sequence: TGCAGTGCAGAGAGCGGGAGTCTTTTAGACGAGCAGTACTTC. Protein product: CSAESGSLLDEQYF.

This chain uses TRBV12-3 or TRBV12-4 with TRBJ2-1; D possibly corresponds to TRBD1 (6 bases). This CDR3 region has 13 residues. Trimming shortened V by 7 bases and J by 0 bases, and 7 bases separated the two germline ends. The CDR3 here is CASMDSSYNEQFF. The DNA for the CDR3 is TGTGCCAGCATGGACAGCTCCTACAATGAGCAGTTCTTC.

The sample holds many counts of this clonotype. The rearrangement links TRBV29-1 to TRBJ1-1; D not certain. Trimming removed 7 bases from V and 5 bases from J, with 20 bases in between. Germline-derived CDR1 and CDR2 are SQVTM and ANQGSEA. The CDR3 consists of 14 residues. The CDR3 nucleotides are TGCAGCGCCATACCGGCACCGACGGTTACTGAAGCTTTCTTT. It is translated as CSAIPAPTVTEAFF.

The table lists this clonotype with many counts. V is TRBV7-2 and J is TRBJ2-2; D unresolved. Germline CDR1 and CDR2: SGHTA and FQGNSA. The CDR3 runs to 14 residues. V gave up 5 bases and J gave up 6 bases, with 13 bases separating them. CDR3 in DNA: TGTGCCAGCAGCCCCACGCCGGATGCCGGGGAGCTGTTTTTT. It is translated as CASSPTPDAGELFF. Complete variable domain (other parts from reference TRBV7-2 and TRBJ2-2): GAGVSQSPSNKVTEKGKDVELRCDPISGHTALYWYRQSLGQGLEFLIYFQGNSAPDKSGLPSDRFSAERTGGSVSTLTIQRTQQEDSAVYLCASSPTPDAGELFFGEGSRLTVL.

The rearrangement joins TRBV5-1 to TRBJ2-5, with TRBD2 identical over 8 bases. The CDR3 is 17 residues long. Trimming removed 0 bases from V and 2 bases from J; junction bases left unmatched: 9. Germline CDR1 reads SGHRS; CDR2 reads YFSETQ. CDR3 protein: CASSLVLAGSLQETQYF. CDR3 DNA sequence: TGCGCCAGCAGCTTGGTCCTAGCGGGCAGCCTTCAAGAGACCCAGTACTTC.

J is TRBJ2-7 and V is TRBV6-6; 8 bases match TRBD2. The CDR3 length is 13 residues. Germline lookup yields CDR1 MNHNY and CDR2 SVGAGI (reference sequence). With 7 bases clipped from V and 3 bases from J, the junction kept 5 bases outside the gene matches. The CDR3 region has the DNA TGTGCCAGCACCGGTAGCGGGATCTACGAGCAGTACTTC. This codes for CASTGSGIYEQYF.

The DNA of the CDR3 is TGCGCCAGCAGCTCCAGGACGGGTGTGGGGACCCAGTACTTC. Encoded protein: CASSSRTGVGTQYF. J is TRBJ2-5 and V is TRBV5-1; D gene uncertain. Looked up from germline, CDR1 is SGHRS and CDR2 is YFSETQ. V was pared by 3 bases and J by 7 bases, with 16 bases between. The CDR3 extends over 14 amino acids.

This sequence joins TRBV6-1 and TRBJ2-7, with D hard to call. Germline values: CDR1 MNHNS, CDR2 SASEGT. V was pared by 5 bases and J by 7 bases, with 15 bases between. The CDR3 sequence is 13 residues long. For the CDR3, the DNA is TGTGCCAGCAGTCTCATCCGGGCCGGGGAGCAGTACTTC. Its protein is CASSLIRAGEQYF.

The gene calls are TRBV20-1 and TRBJ2-7; 10 bases line up with TRBD2. The length of the CDR3 is 13 residues. The V gene's germline CDR1 is DFQATT and CDR2 SNEGSKA (reference sequence). V lost 1 base, J lost 6 bases, and 3 bases stayed unmatched. The CDR3 sequence is CSARGRTSGEQYF. The DNA for the CDR3 is TGCAGTGCTAGAGGCAGGACTAGCGGCGAGCAGTACTTC.

The chain recombines TRBV20-1 with TRBJ2-1; D gene uncertain. CDR1 and CDR2 from the germline V gene are DFQATT and SNEGSKA (reference sequence). With 2 bases removed from V and 9 bases from J, the gap between germline ends came to 20 bases. There are 15 residues in the CDR3. The DNA of the CDR3 is TGCAGTGCTAGATCGTTTGGATTGCCCTGGGGTGAGCAGTTCTTC. It is translated as CSARSFGLPWGEQFF.

J is TRBJ2-3 and V is TRBV5-1; D might be TRBD1 (7 bases). Trimming stripped 2 bases from V and 5 bases from J, with 12 bases between. This CDR3 contains 14 residues. Germline V gene data show CDR1 as SGHRS and CDR2 as YFSETQ. CDR3 amino acids: CASSFLQGGDTQYF. DNA for the CDR3: TGCGCCAGCAGCTTTCTGCAGGGGGGAGATACGCAGTATTTT.